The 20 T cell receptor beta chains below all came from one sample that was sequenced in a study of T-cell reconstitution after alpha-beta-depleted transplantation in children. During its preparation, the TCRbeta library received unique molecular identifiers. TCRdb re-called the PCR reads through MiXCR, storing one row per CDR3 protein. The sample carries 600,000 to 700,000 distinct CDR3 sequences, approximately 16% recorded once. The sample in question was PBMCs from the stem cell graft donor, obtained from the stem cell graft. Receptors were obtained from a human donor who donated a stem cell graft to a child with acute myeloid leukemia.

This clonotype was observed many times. This CDR3 is CATSQDRSRFRGNQPQHF. The DNA for the CDR3 is TGTGCCACCAGCCAGGACAGATCGCGGTTTCGTGGCAATCAGCCCCAGCATTTT. The rearrangement joins TRBV15 to TRBJ1-5; a possible D gene is TRBD1 (6 bases). Trimming took 5 bases from V and 2 from J, leaving 22 bases between them. The V gene's germline CDR1 is LNHNV and CDR2 YYDKDF (reference sequence). The length of the CDR3 is 18 residues. Full variable domain (remainder filled in from reference TRBV15 and TRBJ1-5): DAMVIQNPRYQVTQFGKPVTLSCSQTLNHNVMYWYQQKSSQAPKLLFHYYDKDFNNEADTPDNFQSRRPNTSFCFLDIRSPGLGDTAMYLCATSQDRSRFRGNQPQHFGDGTRLSIL.

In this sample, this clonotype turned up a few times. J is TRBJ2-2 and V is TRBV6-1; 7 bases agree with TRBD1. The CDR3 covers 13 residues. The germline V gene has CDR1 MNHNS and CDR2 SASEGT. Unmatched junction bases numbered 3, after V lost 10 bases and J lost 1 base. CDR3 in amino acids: CATRGLNTGELFF. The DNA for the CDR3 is TGTGCCACCAGGGGGTTGAACACCGGGGAGCTGTTTTTT.

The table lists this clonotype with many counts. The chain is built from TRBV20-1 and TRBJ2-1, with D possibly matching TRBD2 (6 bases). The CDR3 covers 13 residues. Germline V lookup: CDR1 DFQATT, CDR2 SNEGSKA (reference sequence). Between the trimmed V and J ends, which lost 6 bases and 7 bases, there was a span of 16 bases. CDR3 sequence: CSAPGEVGNEQFF. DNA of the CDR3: TGCAGTGCCCCCGGGGAGGTGGGGAATGAGCAGTTCTTC.

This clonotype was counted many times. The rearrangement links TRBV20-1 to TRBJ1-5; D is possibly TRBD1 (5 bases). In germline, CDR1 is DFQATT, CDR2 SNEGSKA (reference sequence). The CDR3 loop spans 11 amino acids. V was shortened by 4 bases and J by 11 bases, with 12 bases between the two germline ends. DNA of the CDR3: TGCAGTGCTAATGGGGGGAGTGCCCAGCATTTT. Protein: CSANGGSAQHF.

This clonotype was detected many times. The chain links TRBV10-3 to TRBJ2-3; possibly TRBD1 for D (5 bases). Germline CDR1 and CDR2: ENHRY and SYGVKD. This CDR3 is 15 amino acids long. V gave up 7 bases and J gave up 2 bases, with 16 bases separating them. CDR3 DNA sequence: TGTGCCATCAAGGCCCCAGGGCCAAACACAGATACGCAGTATTTT. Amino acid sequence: CAIKAPGPNTDTQYF.

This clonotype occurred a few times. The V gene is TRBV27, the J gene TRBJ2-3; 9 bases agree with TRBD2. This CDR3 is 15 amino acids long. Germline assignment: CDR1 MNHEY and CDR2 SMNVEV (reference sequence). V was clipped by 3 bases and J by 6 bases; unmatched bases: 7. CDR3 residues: CASSFSRGGLDTQYF. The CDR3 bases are TGTGCCAGCAGTTTCTCGCGGGGGGGCCTCGATACGCAGTATTTT.

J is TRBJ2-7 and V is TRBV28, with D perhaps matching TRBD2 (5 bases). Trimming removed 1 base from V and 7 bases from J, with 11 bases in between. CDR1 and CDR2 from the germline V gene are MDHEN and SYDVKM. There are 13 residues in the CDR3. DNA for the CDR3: TGTGCCAGCAGTTTATTGCGATCGGGGGAGCAGTACGTC. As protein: CASSLLRSGEQYV.

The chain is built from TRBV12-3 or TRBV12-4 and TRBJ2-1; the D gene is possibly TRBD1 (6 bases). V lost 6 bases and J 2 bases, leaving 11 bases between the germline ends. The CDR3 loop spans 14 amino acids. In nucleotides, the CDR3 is TGTGCCAGCAGCGGGACACCAGCCTACAATGAGCAGTTCTTC. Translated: CASSGTPAYNEQFF.

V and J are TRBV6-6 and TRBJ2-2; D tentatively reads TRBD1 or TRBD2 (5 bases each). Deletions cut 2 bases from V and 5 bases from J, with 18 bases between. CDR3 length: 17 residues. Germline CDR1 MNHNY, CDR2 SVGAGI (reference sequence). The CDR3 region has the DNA TGTGCCAGCAGTTACGGGGGACCGCCCTCGGAAACCGGGGAGCTGTTTTTT. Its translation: CASSYGGPPSETGELFF.

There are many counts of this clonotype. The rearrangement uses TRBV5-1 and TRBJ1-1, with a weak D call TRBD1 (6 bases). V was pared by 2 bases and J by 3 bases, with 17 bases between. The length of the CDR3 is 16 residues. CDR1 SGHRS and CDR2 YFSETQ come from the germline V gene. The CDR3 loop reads CASSLDTGWSDTEAFF. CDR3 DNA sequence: TGCGCCAGCAGCTTAGATACAGGGTGGTCGGACACTGAAGCTTTCTTT. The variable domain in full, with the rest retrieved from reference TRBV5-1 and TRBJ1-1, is KAGVTQTPRYLIKTRGQQVTLSCSPISGHRSVSWYQQTPGQGLQFLFEYFSETQRNKGNFPGRFSGRQFSNSRSEMNVSTLELGDSALYLCASSLDTGWSDTEAFFGQGTRLTVV.

CDR3 region: CAWSAPRSSYEQYF. The CDR3 nucleotides read TGTGCCTGGAGTGCGCCTCGGAGCTCCTACGAGCAGTACTTC. The chain couples TRBV30 to TRBJ2-7; D ambiguous. Germline-derived CDR1 and CDR2 are GTSNPN and SVGIG (reference sequence). V was pared by 1 base and J by 0 bases, with 10 bases between. The CDR3 contains 14 residues.

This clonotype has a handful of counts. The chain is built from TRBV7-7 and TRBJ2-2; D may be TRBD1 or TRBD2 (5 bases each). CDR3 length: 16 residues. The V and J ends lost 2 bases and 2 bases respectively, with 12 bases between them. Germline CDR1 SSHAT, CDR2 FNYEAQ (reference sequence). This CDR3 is CASSLNRGPNTGELFF. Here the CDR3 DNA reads TGTGCCAGCAGCTTAAATAGGGGACCAAACACCGGGGAGCTGTTTTTT.

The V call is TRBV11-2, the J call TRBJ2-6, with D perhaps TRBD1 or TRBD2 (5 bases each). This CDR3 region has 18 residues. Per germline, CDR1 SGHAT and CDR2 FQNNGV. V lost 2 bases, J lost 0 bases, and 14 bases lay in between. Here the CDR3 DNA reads TGTGCCAGCAGCTTACTAGGGGACCTCCTCTCTGGGGCCAACGTCCTGACTTTC. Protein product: CASSLLGDLLSGANVLTF.

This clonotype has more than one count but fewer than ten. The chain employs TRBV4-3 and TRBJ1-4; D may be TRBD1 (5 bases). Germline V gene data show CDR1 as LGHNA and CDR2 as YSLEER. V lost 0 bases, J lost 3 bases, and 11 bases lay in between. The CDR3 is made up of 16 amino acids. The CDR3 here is CASSQDRQGANEKLFF. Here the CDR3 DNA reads TGCGCCAGCAGCCAAGATCGGCAAGGGGCTAATGAAAAACTGTTTTTT.

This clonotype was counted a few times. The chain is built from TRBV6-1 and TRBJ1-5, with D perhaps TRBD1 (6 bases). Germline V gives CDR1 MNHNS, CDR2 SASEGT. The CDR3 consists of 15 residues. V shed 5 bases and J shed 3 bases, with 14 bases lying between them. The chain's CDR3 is CASSNDRSHNQPQHF. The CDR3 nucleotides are TGTGCCAGCAGTAATGACAGGTCCCACAATCAGCCCCAGCATTTT.

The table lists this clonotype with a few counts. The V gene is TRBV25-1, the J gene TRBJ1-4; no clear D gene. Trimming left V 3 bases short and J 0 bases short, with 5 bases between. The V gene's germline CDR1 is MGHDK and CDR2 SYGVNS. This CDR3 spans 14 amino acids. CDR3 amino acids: CASSEGATNEKLFF. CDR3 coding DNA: TGTGCCAGCAGTGAGGGTGCAACTAATGAAAAACTGTTTTTT.

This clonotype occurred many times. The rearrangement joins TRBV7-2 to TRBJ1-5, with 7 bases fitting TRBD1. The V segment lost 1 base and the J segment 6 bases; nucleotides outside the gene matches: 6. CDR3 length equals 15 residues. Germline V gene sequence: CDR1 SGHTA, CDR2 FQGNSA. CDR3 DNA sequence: TGTGCCAGCAGCTTAGAAGGGCAGGGGGTTCAGCCCCAGCATTTT. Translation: CASSLEGQGVQPQHF.

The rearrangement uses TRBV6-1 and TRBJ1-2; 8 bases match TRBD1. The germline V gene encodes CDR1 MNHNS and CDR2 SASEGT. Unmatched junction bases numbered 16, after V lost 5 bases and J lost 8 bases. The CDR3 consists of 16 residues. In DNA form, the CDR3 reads TGTGCCAGCAGTCAACGCCGAGGACAGGGACAGCTCGGCTACACCTTC. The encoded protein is CASSQRRGQGQLGYTF.

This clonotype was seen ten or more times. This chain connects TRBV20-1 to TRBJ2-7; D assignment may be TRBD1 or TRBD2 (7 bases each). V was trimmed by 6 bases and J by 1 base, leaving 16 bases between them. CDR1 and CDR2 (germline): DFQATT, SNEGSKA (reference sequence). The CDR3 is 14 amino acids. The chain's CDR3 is CSAVGRGGSYEQYV. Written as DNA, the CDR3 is TGCAGTGCCGTTGGCAGGGGGGGGTCCTACGAGCAGTACGTC.

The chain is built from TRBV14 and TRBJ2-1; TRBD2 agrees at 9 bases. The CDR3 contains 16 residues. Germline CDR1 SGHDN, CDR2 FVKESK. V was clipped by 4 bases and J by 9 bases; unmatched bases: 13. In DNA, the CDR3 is TGTGCCAGCAGCCCGAGACTAGCCGGAGCGGGAGGTGAGCAGTTCTTC. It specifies CASSPRLAGAGGEQFF.